This paragraph reports one TCR beta chain. This clone occurred a few times. Its binding antigen is unknown. No quality values exist for individual bases; no much larger clone is one base distant. This record comes from a study of blood T cell repertoires in COVID-19 (dated by TCRdb to 2018 to 2021). Regarding the study in general: The collaborator samples originated in the United States, Italy and Spain and spanned the acute and convalescent phases of COVID-19. The material from the prospective study consisted of cDNA or gDNA derived from T cells, B-cell-depleted T cells, or PBMCs. Subjects who had been exposed to COVID-19, were actively infected with it, or had recovered from it provided the deeply sampled blood TCRbeta repertoires that made up the dataset. The repertoires were released in a freely available public database meant as a resource for research on the immune response to SARS-CoV-2. The samples were drawn from the first 160 participants of the ongoing ImmuneRACE study and from over a thousand subjects provided by 6 global collaborators. The sample metadata nearly always contained a de-identified subject ID, COVID-19 status, age in years and sex. Where HLA class I and class II types were available, the types were taken from metadata supplied by the sample provider, not from assay-based typing.

General conclusions and limits of the study: The amount of clinical and demographic metadata varied by source and participant and was provided uncurated.

Participants in the prospective study were aged about 18 to 95 years, lived in 24 United States geographic areas, and enrolled through a virtual design. To assign participants to cohorts, the prospective study relied on clinical history that participants themselves reported in a screening survey and a study questionnaire. ImmuneRACE Cohort 3 recovered participants were defined by two consecutive negative NP/OP PCR tests, healthcare professional clearance, or symptom resolution. In the prospective study, whole blood, serum and a nasopharyngeal or oropharyngeal swab were collected from each participant by mobile phlebotomists. Participants in the prospective study had the option to provide additional blood draws and questionnaires over a roughly 2-month period. Before DNA extraction, blood samples from the prospective study were shipped at room temperature or frozen. The germline ends are 8 bases apart after V is trimmed by 3 bases and J by 1 base. CDR1 is given as SGHAT and CDR2 as FQNNGV, both from the germline V gene. Spanning cysteine to phenylalanine, the CDR3 consists of 14 amino acids. Only the CDR3 DNA stays, 42 bases, in frame from base 1.

The immunoSEQ Assay, a bias-controlled multiplex PCR, was used to amplify TCRbeta CDR3 regions from genomic DNA. The study's own analysis went as follows. Within the assay, amplification of reference gene primers was used to estimate how many nucleated cells each sample contained. To quantify the absolute abundance of each unique TCRbeta CDR3 rearrangement, sequence reads were collapsed and filtered. For each sample, productive Simpson clonality was calculated as the square root of Simpson's diversity index across productive rearrangements. Here the immuneACCESS table is served through TCRdb, limited to in-frame sequences with V and J called. Missing clones are a known gap in these copies; in checked studies unresolved V genes cover under half, and the rest lacks a known reason. V and J calls and clone size are given by that table; D and trimming were obtained from the DNA. The sample table shows under 350,000 clones, and 85% to 90% are seen once. 3.5% to 4.5% of the sample is taken by the ten largest.

The chain joins TRBV11-2 to TRBJ2-3; D gene: possibly TRBD1, on 6 matching bases. The TCR comes from a man aged 30 to 39 who had recovered from COVID-19. Sequenced input: PBMCs or T cells enriched from blood (not recorded which). Here the CDR3 is given as CASSLTGGTDTQYF. The base sequence is TGTGCCAGCAGCTTGACAGGTGGCACAGATACGCAGTATTTT. Here the CDR3 is joined to the reference TRBV11-2 and TRBJ2-3 genes, and the full variable domain is: EAGVAQSPRYKIIEKRQSVAFWCNPISGHATLYWYQQILGQGPKLLIQFQNNGVVDDSQLPKDRFSAERLKGVDSTLKIQPAKLEDSAVYLCASSLTGGTDTQYFGPGTRLTVL.